This TCR beta chain comes out of a study of PD-L1 blockade in urothelial cancer. Overall study context: Blood analyses occurred 3 weeks (second dose) and 6 weeks post treatment start. Specimens of blood held a median count of approximately 150,000 T cells. Points from the study as a whole: Durable benefit was linked to greater 3-week expansion of tumor-associated blood clones.

Trimming removed 0 bases at V and 1 base at J, with 7 bases between. The germline gives CDR1 SGHVS, CDR2 FNYEAQ. The CDR3 runs to 14 residues. Note on this clone: Its specificity is unknown.

Time point denoted: pretreatment peripheral blood. The patients had locally advanced or metastatic urothelial carcinoma. TCRdb's table, derived via immunoSEQ multiplex PCR, lists solely in-frame clones and lacks some. Found here are approximately 48,000 clones, 79% of them singletons; the top ten hold roughly a tenth. This clonotype originated in a man aged 65-85 years with urothelial cancer. The material was PBMCs, obtained around atezolizumab (anti-PD-L1) treatment. The chain employs TRBV7-6 and TRBJ2-7, with a possible D match to TRBD2 (6 bases). This CDR3 reads CASSLAGGSYEQYF. The CDR3 DNA reads TGTGCCAGCAGCTTAGCGGGAGGTTCCTACGAGCAGTACTTC. The variable domain in full, completed from reference TRBV7-6 and TRBJ2-7, reads GAGVSQSPRYKVTKRGQDVALRCDPISGHVSLYWYRQALGQGPEFLTYFNYEAQQDKSGLPNDRFSAERPEGSISTLTIQRTEQRDSAMYRCASSLAGGSYEQYFGPGTRLTVT.